Detailed here is one T cell receptor (beta chain). Its antigen is not known. The PCR used 60 Vbeta and 13 Jbeta primers. Methods used by the authors: Around 80 million unique TCR beta chains, 9.5 million to 11 million of them shared, were counted by a later analysis. Assay used: immunoSEQ multiplex PCR; TCRdb lists only in-frame clones, some missing. Clone size and the V and J calls come from that table; the DNA yielded D and trimming. The data show roughly 120,000 clones, roughly 65% seen once. The sample comes from a study of cytomegalovirus exposure and HLA in healthy donors. The study's findings and limits: Later genetic work tied a missense DCLRE1C variant to beta-chain V and J trimming.

Losses at the gene ends were 5 bases for V and 4 bases for J; bases not matched to a gene: 8. The CDR3 has 15 amino acids. Per germline, CDR1 LNHDA and CDR2 SQIVND (reference sequence). The rearrangement joins TRBV19 to TRBJ2-5; 9 nucleotides match TRBD1. The TCR sequence derives from a man in his forties in good health and CMV-seropositive. Sequenced material: PBMCs. CDR3 coding DNA: TGTGCCAGTAGTCGCGACAGGGGGTCCCCAGAGACCCAGTACTTC. As protein: CASSRDRGSPETQYF.